The clone carrying this TCR beta chain occurred many times. The antigen is not known. The data derive from a study of T cell repertoires in cytomegalovirus infection. As for the study in general: Public signatures in TCR beta pointed to CMV infection and matching HLA type.

TCRdb recomputed calls from the reads with MiXCR, one row per CDR3 protein. Of around 440,000 distinct CDR3 sequences in the sample, roughly 10% are singletons; the top ten hold 10% to 13%. Study-wide results and limits: Clonotype analysis showed dominance of the ex vivo response by HLA-C-restricted CMV-specific TCR beta clonotypes. Of the TCR beta families, the public ones yielded a cumulative frequency that identified carriers of CMV plus the relevant HLA.

J lost 5 bases, V lost 5 bases, and 7 bases had no gene match. Germline CDR1 is SGHVS and CDR2 is FQNEAQ. The CDR3 is made up of 14 amino acids. The chain recombines TRBV7-8 with TRBJ1-1; TRBD1 aligns across 8 bases. The receptor was isolated from a human donor in good health (CMV status not recorded). Some clones in this sample may be carry-over from other donors' samples. The source material was PBMCs. The CDR3 loop reads CASSVTQGGTEAFF. The CDR3 DNA reads as TGTGCCAGCAGCGTAACACAGGGGGGAACTGAAGCTTTCTTT.